What follows are 2 T cell receptor beta chains derived from one specimen sequenced in a study of shared clonotypes between healthy human individuals. TCRdb keeps only in-frame clones here, not all; method: immunoSEQ multiplex PCR. This repertoire shows around 500,000 clones, over 70% found once; its top ten account for 10% to 15%. Sequenced: PBMCs. Source of these receptors: a woman in her forties in good health. Some clones in this sample may be carry-over from other donors' samples.

This sequence joins TRBV7-3 and TRBJ2-7; TRBD2 might be the D (6 bases). V was shortened by 2 bases and J by 2 bases, with 7 bases between the two germline ends. The germline V gene encodes CDR1 SGHTA and CDR2 FQGTGA. CDR3 length: 13 residues. The CDR3: CASSLGGTYEQYF. CDR3 DNA: TGTGCCAGCAGCTTAGGCGGGACCTACGAGCAGTACTTC.

This chain joins TRBV28 and TRBJ2-7; D possibly matches TRBD1 or TRBD2 (5 bases each). Germline CDR1 MDHEN, CDR2 SYDVKM. This CDR3 contains 13 residues. V lost 6 bases to trimming and J lost 7 bases, with 16 bases between them. Here the CDR3 reads CASRPGPWREQYF. The CDR3 DNA reads TGTGCCAGCAGGCCGGGACCCTGGAGGGAGCAGTACTTC.